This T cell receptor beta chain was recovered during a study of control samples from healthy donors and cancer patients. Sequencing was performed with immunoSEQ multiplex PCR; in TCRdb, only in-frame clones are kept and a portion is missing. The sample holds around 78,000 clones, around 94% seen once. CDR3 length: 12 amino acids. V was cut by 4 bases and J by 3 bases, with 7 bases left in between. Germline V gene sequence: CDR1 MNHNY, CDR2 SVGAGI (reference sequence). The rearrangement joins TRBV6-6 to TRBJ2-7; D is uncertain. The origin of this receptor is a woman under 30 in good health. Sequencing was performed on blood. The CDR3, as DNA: TGTGCCAGCAGTTTGAGTGGCTACGAGCAGTACTTC. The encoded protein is CASSLSGYEQYF.